This entry features one T cell receptor (beta chain) sequence. Which antigen it targets is not known. Base qualities were left out, and no much larger clone turns up one base away. The CDR3 regions of human TCRbeta chains were analyzed by immunosequencing. Turning to the authors' computational methods: Repertoire TCRs were checked for matches against a reference library of SARS-CoV-2-specific TCRs that had been generated using the MIRA antigen-specificity platform. Breadth was defined as the fraction of unique TCRs that were SARS-CoV-2-associated. Depth was defined as the fraction of total T cells that were SARS-CoV-2-associated. Using the MIRA data, each spike-specific TCR was assigned both to the spike region to which the TCR was reactive and to a CD4 or CD8 class. Log10-transformed breadth and depth values were compared by one-way ANOVA with Sidak's multiple comparisons tests. The table comes from immuneACCESS by way of TCRdb, which keeps in-frame sequences with V and J called. Part of the clones is missing from these tables; in studies checked, under half for an unresolved V gene and the rest for unknown reasons. The V and J calls and the clone size are those of that table, but D and trimming were determined from the DNA. Counted in this sample were about 200,000 clones; around 94% of them appeared once. The leading ten clones occupy 1.7% of the sample.

This record comes from a study of T cell responses to AZD1222 COVID-19 vaccine (dated by TCRdb to about 2021). A note on the overall study: TCR sequencing was performed for approximately 240 trial participants, of whom 200 to 220 were given two doses of AZD1222 and some 26 were given two doses of MenACWY control vaccine. Trial participants were enrolled by age into 18-55, 56-69 and 70-plus year subgroups, with approximately 150, 30 and 60 TCR-sequenced participants respectively. The paper's findings and limits, for the study overall: Because no samples from the day 14 peak response were available, repertoires could be characterized only after the peak T cell response. Epitopes outside the regions mutated in the B.1.351 and B.1.1.7 variants were reportedly recognized by nearly half of the unique spike-specific TCRs. After two AZD1222 doses, spike-specific TCR breadth and depth were significantly higher than at day 0 and than in MenACWY recipients. Participants were mostly white British, with more females than males. The authors suggested clonal diversity may have been underestimated. The 56-69-year group was small, and its depth increase did not reach significance, likely because of low power. Conclusions about previously exposed vaccinees are limited because only six or seven AZD1222 recipients were SARS-CoV-2 seropositive at baseline. Vaccine-associated CD4 TCRs spanned the whole spike protein, with dominant responses in regions 160-218 and 743-854.

The time point label on this specimen signifies: about 28 days (+/-7) after the second vaccine dose. The label giving this sample's treatment or condition can be read as: meningococcal conjugate vaccine given as trial control. The vaccinee samples were drawn from two UK trials, COV001 and COV002, one of which was a single-blind randomized controlled phase 2/3 trial testing AZD1222 (ChAdOx1 nCoV-19) in healthy adults. For TCRbeta chain sequencing, PBMC samples from trial participants were taken at day 0 and at day 28 after the second dose. Per the germline V gene, MNHEY is the CDR1 and SVGAGI is the CDR2. The CDR3, cysteine through phenylalanine, is 14 amino acids long. Only the CDR3 DNA stays, 42 bases, in frame from base 1. V is pared back by 0 bases and J by 3 bases, with 9 bases lying between the germline termini.

The TCR was taken from an adult who received the MenACWY meningococcal vaccine as a control. The chain joins TRBV6-5 to TRBJ2-7; TRBD1 is a possible D gene, resting on 6 matching bases. Sequencing was performed on peripheral blood, taken 28 days after the second dose of the MenACWY control vaccine. The CDR3 protein: CASSYSGDNYEQYF. The nucleotides are TGTGCCAGCAGTTACTCAGGGGACAACTACGAGCAGTACTTC.